These 3 T cell receptor beta chains share one sample of origin, sequenced in a study of identical twins. MiXCR, applied by TCRdb to the 5' RACE reads, yields one record per CDR3 protein. The table lists approximately 410,000 distinct CDR3 sequences, less than 20% of them singletons. The specimen was naive T cells sorted from blood. All receptors derive from a man in his fifties in good health.

This clonotype was found many times. This chain joins TRBV29-1 and TRBJ2-5, with a possible D match to TRBD2 (6 bases). The germline V and J ends were trimmed by 1 base and 4 bases, with 16 bases remaining between them. CDR1 and CDR2 from the germline V gene are SQVTM and ANQGSEA. The CDR3 contains 15 residues. CDR3 DNA: TGCAGCGTTGAAGCTCCAGTTTGGGGGGTAGAGACCCAGTACTTC. Translation gives CSVEAPVWGVETQYF. Looking up the rest from reference TRBV29-1 and TRBJ2-5 gives the full variable domain: SAVISQKPSRDICQRGTSLTIQCQVDSQVTMMFWYRQQPGQSLTLIATANQGSEATYESGFVIDKFPISRPNLTFSTLTVSNMSPEDSSIYLCSVEAPVWGVETQYFGPGTRLLVL.

This clonotype was counted at least ten times. The rearrangement joins TRBV6-1 to TRBJ2-5; TRBD2 might be the D (5 bases). Germline V gives CDR1 MNHNS, CDR2 SASEGT. CDR3 size: 13 residues. The V and J ends lost 6 bases and 2 bases respectively, with 10 bases between them. As DNA, the CDR3 is TGTGCCAGCAGGCTCGGGATACAAGAGACCCAGTACTTC. Translation gives CASRLGIQETQYF.

This clonotype has only a few counts. The gene calls are TRBV20-1 and TRBJ1-4; D is possibly TRBD1 (6 bases). CDR1 and CDR2 (germline): DFQATT, SNEGSKA (reference sequence). The CDR3 runs to 13 residues. The germline V and J ends were trimmed by 0 bases and 7 bases, with 9 bases remaining between them. The chain's CDR3 is CSAREYRAEKLFF. In DNA form, the CDR3 reads TGCAGTGCTAGAGAGTACAGGGCTGAAAAACTGTTTTTT.